These T cell receptor beta chains were read from a single sample in a study of blood T cell repertoires in COVID-19. Here immunoSEQ multiplex PCR was the method, and the copy in TCRdb shows in-frame clones only, minus some. The sample contains 200,000 to 250,000 clones, about 91% of which appear only once. Specimen: peripheral blood. The source of these receptors is a man aged 25-45 years with acute or convalescent COVID-19. The CDR3 runs from the conserved cysteine through the conserved F or W.

TRBV15,TRBJ2-7,CATSSTGTGGEQYF
TRBV5-1,TRBJ2-6,CASSLAPGSGANVLTF
TRBV19,TRBJ1-5,CASSIYANRGYQPQHF
TRBV3-1/TRBV3-2,TRBJ2-1,CASGGLAELYNEQFF
TRBV5-4,TRBJ2-1,CASTPGQGSYNEQFF
TRBV3-1/TRBV3-2,TRBJ2-2,CASSLGLARNTGELFF
TRBV6-5,TRBJ2-7,CASSYTLVSGGEQYF
TRBV6-6,TRBJ1-3,CASSSSGTGFGNTIYF
TRBV18,TRBJ1-2,CASSGTGGGYTF
TRBV28,TRBJ1-1,CASSQISGTLGTEAFF
TRBV5-1,TRBJ1-4,CASSLSMGPDEKLFF
TRBV3-1/TRBV3-2,TRBJ2-5,CATNGQGAGETQYF
TRBV5-1,TRBJ2-1,CASTPGLAGGRYNEQFF
TRBV7-6,TRBJ1-1,CASTNTGGRNTEAFF
TRBV30,TRBJ1-6,CATFPSSSYNSPLHF
TRBV5-1,TRBJ1-3,CASSGQGGYSGNTIYF
TRBV6-5,TRBJ1-6,CASRPVLPSPLHF
TRBV9,TRBJ2-1,CASSVEGAGANEQFF
TRBV7-2,TRBJ2-7,CASSLGQPYEQYF
TRBV27,TRBJ2-5,CASSFPRVQETQYF
TRBV11-3,TRBJ2-3,CASSPGTSGQVSTDTQYF
TRBV2,TRBJ2-7,CASSDSGVSSYEQYF
TRBV18,TRBJ2-7,CASSPGHRDEQYF
TRBV9,TRBJ1-6,CASSPGTDYNSPLHF
TRBV28,TRBJ2-1,CASTRGGTGIYNEQFF
TRBV7-3,TRBJ2-5,CASSLLPQAAQETQYF
TRBV9,TRBJ2-7,CASSVVRAGGPEEQYF
TRBV6-5,TRBJ1-1,CASRSSGLNTEAFF
TRBV30,TRBJ1-5,CAWSGRTGSNQPQHF
TRBV28,TRBJ2-7,CASSLSQVGEQYF
TRBV28,TRBJ1-2,CASKTTGNYGYTF
TRBV3-1/TRBV3-2,TRBJ2-7,CASSQESGGRFF
TRBV11-1,TRBJ2-5,CASSPRRTASETQYF
TRBV5-1,TRBJ1-4,CASSRGSLGNEKLFF
TRBV2,TRBJ2-5,CASSSRSSGVGETQYF
TRBV6-5,TRBJ1-2,CASSLGQSLGYTF
TRBV3-1/TRBV3-2,TRBJ2-1,CASRDRLFSYNEQFF
TRBV7-3,TRBJ1-4,CASSKKTARYDNEKLFF
TRBV30,TRBJ2-7,CACAGWKAGEQYF
TRBV5-4,TRBJ2-2,CASSGPFQGSGELFF
TRBV7-9,TRBJ1-1,CASSLVLGSNTEAFF
TRBV27,TRBJ2-5,CASSPLGGGEETQYF
TRBV30,TRBJ1-4,CAWSEWELGGKLFF
TRBV5-1,TRBJ2-1,CASSLTSGNSYNEQFF
TRBV6-6,TRBJ1-5,CASKEGNQPQHF
TRBV5-1,TRBJ2-1,CASISVAGVNNEQFF